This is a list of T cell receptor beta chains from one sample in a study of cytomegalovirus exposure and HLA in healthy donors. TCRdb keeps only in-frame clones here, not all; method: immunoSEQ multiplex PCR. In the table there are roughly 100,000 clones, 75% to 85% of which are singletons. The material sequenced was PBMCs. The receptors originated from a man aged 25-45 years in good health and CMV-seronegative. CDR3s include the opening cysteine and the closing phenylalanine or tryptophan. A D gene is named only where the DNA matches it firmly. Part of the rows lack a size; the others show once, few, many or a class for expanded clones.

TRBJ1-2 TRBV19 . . TGTGCCAGTAGTATACAGGGGACCAGCGACTATGGCTACACCTTC CASSIQGTSDYGYTF
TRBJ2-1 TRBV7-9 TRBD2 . TGTGCCAGCAGCCGCCTAGGGGCTAGCGGGAGAAATGAGCAGTTCTTC CASSRLGASGRNEQFF
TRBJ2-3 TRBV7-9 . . TGTGCCAGCAGCCCAACTAGTGGGGCAGATACGCAGTATTTT CASSPTSGADTQYF
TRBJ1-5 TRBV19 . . TGTGCCAGTAGTATTTCCCCAAATCAGCCCCAGCATTTT CASSISPNQPQHF
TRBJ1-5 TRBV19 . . TGTGCCAGCAGCCCCGTACAGGGAGTCGATCAGCCCCAGCATTTT CASSPVQGVDQPQHF
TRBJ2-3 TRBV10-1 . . TGCGCCAGCAGTGAGTCCAGGAACCAAGATACGCAGTATTTT CASSESRNQDTQYF
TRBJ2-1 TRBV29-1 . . TGCAGCGAACGGAGAAACAATGAGCAGTTCTTC CSERRNNEQFF
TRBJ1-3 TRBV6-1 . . TGTGCCAGCAGTGAAGCGGCAGGGTGGTCTGGAAACACCATATATTTT CASSEAAGWSGNTIYF
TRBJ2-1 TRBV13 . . TGTGCCAGCAGCTTAGCTGCAATCGGTAAGCAGTTCTTC CASSLAAIGKQFF
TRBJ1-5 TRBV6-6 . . TGTGCCAGCACTTTGACAGATTATCAGCCCCAGCATTTT CASTLTDYQPQHF
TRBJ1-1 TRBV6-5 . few TGTGCCAGCAGTTACTCGAGGCCGGCTGAAGCTTTCTTT CASSYSRPAEAFF
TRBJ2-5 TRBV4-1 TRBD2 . TGCGCCAGCAGCCAAGGTTTTCCTAGCGGCCAAGAGACCCAGTACTTC CASSQGFPSGQETQYF
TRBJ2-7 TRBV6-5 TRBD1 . TGTGCCAGCAGTTACTCGGGACAGGAATCCTACGAGCAGTACTTC CASSYSGQESYEQYF
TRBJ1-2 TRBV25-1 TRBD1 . TGTGCCAGCACCGGGACAGGGATTAACTATGGCTACACCTTC CASTGTGINYGYTF
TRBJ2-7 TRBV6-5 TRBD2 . TGTGCCAGCAGTTACGGGACTAGCGGGCCATACGAGCAGTACTTC CASSYGTSGPYEQYF
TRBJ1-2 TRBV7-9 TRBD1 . TGTGCCAGCAGCCCTCCTTTGGGGGGGACAGGCCTGTTTCGCGGAGGCTACACCTTC CASSPPLGGTGLFRGGYTF
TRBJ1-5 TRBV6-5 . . TGTGCCAGCTTCGGAGGGAATCAGCCCCAGCATTTT CASFGGNQPQHF
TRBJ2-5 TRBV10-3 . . TGTGCCATCAGTGAGACAGGTAACCAAGAGACCCAGTACTTC CAISETGNQETQYF